This TCR beta chain was documented in a study of T cell repertoires in ileal Crohn's disease. Trimming at V came to 4 bases and at J to 3 bases, leaving 6 bases not matched to a gene. This CDR3 has 15 amino acids. Germline V gene data show CDR1 as SGHDT and CDR2 as YYEEEE. Profiling relied on immunoSEQ multiplex PCR, and the TCRdb table lists in-frame clones only, not all of them. The sample shows some 11,000 clones, around 76% of them seen only once. This sequence was found in an adult with Crohn's disease. The chain joins TRBV5-6 to TRBJ2-2; TRBD1 matches at 7 bases. The sequenced sample consisted of ileal tissue. CDR3 nucleotides: TGTGCCAGCAGCATACAGGGGATGCACACCGGGGAGCTGTTTTTT. Its translation is CASSIQGMHTGELFF.